The 32 T cell receptor beta chains given below trace back to one sample, sequenced in a study of control samples from healthy donors and cancer patients. Assay used: immunoSEQ multiplex PCR; TCRdb lists only in-frame clones, some missing. The table lists 95,000 to 130,000 clones, 88% of them singletons. Sequencing was performed on blood. The receptors were sampled from a woman aged 70-85 years in good health.

About this clone itself: Other DNA sequences in this specimen translate into the identical CDR3. The V gene is TRBV5-1, the J gene TRBJ1-4; tentatively, D is TRBD1 (5 bases). The germline gives CDR1 SGHRS, CDR2 YFSETQ. V was trimmed by 0 bases and J by 8 bases, leaving 11 bases between them. The CDR3 length is 14 residues. CDR3 protein: CASSLGGAGEKLFF. In DNA, the CDR3 is TGCGCCAGCAGCTTGGGGGGCGCGGGAGAAAAACTGTTTTTT.

The V gene is TRBV24-1, the J gene TRBJ2-3, with 10 bases lining up with TRBD2. The CDR3 loop spans 16 amino acids. CDR1 and CDR2 from the germline V gene are KGHDR and SFDVKD. The V gene end was trimmed by 3 bases and the J gene end by 3 bases; junction bases not matched to a gene: 5. The CDR3 nucleotides read TGTGCCACCAGTGATCGACTAGCGGGTACGACAGATACGCAGTATTTT. Encoded protein: CATSDRLAGTTDTQYF.

This sequence joins TRBV6-5 and TRBJ1-4; TRBD1 matches at 10 bases. V lost 4 bases and J lost 5; bases outside the gene matches: 7. Germline CDR1 is MNHEY and CDR2 is SVGAGI. There are 16 residues in the CDR3. The DNA of the CDR3 is TGTGCCAGCAGTTTGGAATCGGGACAGGGGAATGAAAAACTGTTTTTT. Translating gives CASSLESGQGNEKLFF.

The chain is built from TRBV3-1 (or the pseudogene TRBV3-2) and TRBJ2-4, with TRBD2 matching 7 bases. The CDR3 runs to 16 residues. V dropped 1 base and J dropped 1; count of bases not matched to a gene: 4. Germline V gene data show CDR1 as LGHDT and CDR2 as YNNKEL (reference sequence). CDR3 DNA sequence: TGTGCCAGCAGCCAAGTTTTCGGGGGGGCCAAAAACATTCAGTACTTC. Its protein is CASSQVFGGAKNIQYF.

V and J are TRBV7-3 and TRBJ2-5, with a possible D match to TRBD2 (6 bases). The germline gives CDR1 SGHTA, CDR2 FQGTGA. V was cut by 4 bases and J by 5 bases, with 11 bases left in between. The CDR3 totals 13 residues. CDR3: CASSWGLRETQYF. CDR3 sequence (DNA): TGTGCCAGCAGCTGGGGACTCCGGGAGACCCAGTACTTC.

The chain uses TRBV4-1 and TRBJ1-4; D gene uncertain. The ends were cut back, 2 bases at V and 1 base at J, with 11 bases in the middle. Per the germline V gene, CDR1 is MGHRA and CDR2 is YSYEKL. The CDR3 has 16 amino acids. The chain's CDR3 is CASSQPWLGTNEKLFF. The CDR3 region has the DNA TGCGCCAGCAGCCAACCTTGGCTTGGAACTAATGAAAAACTGTTTTTT.

The chain joins TRBV4-3 to TRBJ1-6; TRBD1 is a possible D gene (6 bases). The germline CDR1 and CDR2 sequences are LGHNA and YSLEER. V gave up 3 bases and J gave up 6 bases, with 9 bases separating them. This CDR3 is 14 amino acids long. CDR3 nucleotides: TGCGCCAGCAGCCACGCAGGGGCTAATTCACCCCTCCACTTT. Protein product: CASSHAGANSPLHF.

This clone was found once. The same CDR3 can be traced to other DNA sequences in this sample. The V gene is TRBV5-1, the J gene TRBJ2-2; D may be TRBD1 (5 bases). The CDR3 loop spans 15 amino acids. In germline, CDR1 is SGHRS, CDR2 YFSETQ. Trimming removed 0 bases from V and 6 bases from J, with 12 bases in between. The CDR3 nucleotides read TGCGCCAGCAGCTTGGGCCAGGGTGGGCCCGGGGAGCTGTTTTTT. Its protein is CASSLGQGGPGELFF. The whole variable domain, filled in from reference TRBV5-1 and TRBJ2-2, reads KAGVTQTPRYLIKTRGQQVTLSCSPISGHRSVSWYQQTPGQGLQFLFEYFSETQRNKGNFPGRFSGRQFSNSRSEMNVSTLELGDSALYLCASSLGQGGPGELFFGEGSRLTVL.

V gene TRBV5-4 combines with J gene TRBJ1-2; the match to TRBD1 covers 11 bases. This CDR3 comprises 15 residues. Looked up from germline, CDR1 is SGHNT and CDR2 is YYREEE (reference sequence). V lost 3 bases to trimming and J lost 2 bases; unmatched junction nucleotides: 3. In nucleotides, the CDR3 is TGTGCCAGCAGCTCTAGGACAGGGGGCAACTATGGCTACACCTTC. It specifies CASSSRTGGNYGYTF.

This rearrangement joins TRBV15 to TRBJ2-7, with a weak D call TRBD1 (6 bases). The CDR3 spans 13 residues. V gave up 6 bases and J gave up 0 bases, with 9 bases separating them. Germline loops: CDR1 LNHNV, CDR2 YYDKDF (reference sequence). The CDR3 DNA reads TGTGCCACCAGTACAGGGTTCTCCTACGAGCAGTACTTC. Protein product: CATSTGFSYEQYF.

The chain uses TRBV18 and TRBJ2-7, with D hard to call. Looked up from germline, CDR1 is KGHSH and CDR2 is LQKENI. This CDR3 region has 15 residues. Trimming took 2 bases from V and 3 from J, leaving 14 bases between them. The CDR3 region has the DNA TGTGCCAGCTCACCAAACCGAGGTGGTCGCTACGAGCAGTACTTC. This codes for CASSPNRGGRYEQYF.

This sequence joins TRBV2 and TRBJ1-5; 8 bases fit TRBD1. The CDR3 runs 15 residues. Per the germline V gene, CDR1 is SNHLY and CDR2 is FYNNEI. V shed 6 bases, J shed 5 bases, and the junction held 9 bases outside the gene matches. In DNA, the CDR3 is TGTGCCAGCAGCGGAAGGACAGGGAGTTATCAGCCCCAGCATTTT. Translating gives CASSGRTGSYQPQHF.

J is TRBJ1-6 and V is TRBV6-5; D is ambiguous. Germline-derived CDR1 and CDR2 are MNHEY and SVGAGI. The CDR3 runs 15 residues. The CDR3 region has the DNA TGTGGCACCGTCGCGGGGAGAGAATATAATTCACCCCTCCACTTT. It codes for CGTVAGREYNSPLHF.

In its sample, this clone was seen a few times. The V call is TRBV11-2, the J call TRBJ1-6; TRBD1 might be the D (6 bases). Trimming took off 5 bases at V and 7 bases at J, with 12 bases between the two ends. There are 14 residues in the CDR3. Germline V gives CDR1 SGHAT, CDR2 FQNNGV. CDR3 region: CASSARRGNSPLHF. The CDR3 bases are TGTGCCAGCAGCGCAAGGAGGGGGAATTCACCCCTCCACTTT.

This clone was seen a single time. The chain links TRBV2 to TRBJ2-3; perhaps D is TRBD1 or TRBD2 (5 bases each). Trimming cost V 7 bases and J 13 bases, with 18 bases left between them. The germline V gene encodes CDR1 SNHLY and CDR2 FYNNEI. The CDR3 totals 12 residues. CDR3 sequence (DNA): TGTGCCAGCAAATGGGGTCTTGGGGACGAGTATTTT. Amino acid sequence: CASKWGLGDEYF.

V gene TRBV7-2 combines with J gene TRBJ1-6; 7 nucleotides align to TRBD1. V shed 5 bases and J 14 bases; nucleotides not matched to a gene: 15. This CDR3 region has 15 residues. Germline V gene data show CDR1 as SGHTA and CDR2 as FQGNSA. CDR3: CASSPQRTGGFTLHF. The DNA for the CDR3 is TGTGCCAGCAGCCCCCAGCGGACAGGTGGTTTCACCCTCCACTTT.

The CDR3 DNA reads as TGTGCCAGCAGCACAAGGACCGGGACAGTTAGGAATCAGCCCCAGCATTTT. This translates into CASSTRTGTVRNQPQHF. This sequence joins TRBV6-2 or TRBV6-3 and TRBJ1-5; 7 positions match TRBD1. Germline CDR1 is MNHEY and CDR2 is SVGEGT. This CDR3 is 17 amino acids long. The V gene end was trimmed by 6 bases and the J gene end by 4 bases; junction bases not matched to a gene: 15.

J is TRBJ1-1 and V is TRBV2; the match to TRBD1 covers 11 bases. The length of the CDR3 is 14 residues. V dropped 6 bases and J dropped 5; count of bases not matched to a gene: 5. Germline V gives CDR1 SNHLY, CDR2 FYNNEI. CDR3 amino acids: CASRDRGPGTEAFF. As DNA, the CDR3 is TGTGCCAGCAGGGACAGGGGGCCGGGAACTGAAGCTTTCTTT.

The chain links TRBV9 to TRBJ1-3; a possible D gene is TRBD1 (6 bases). The germline V and J ends were trimmed by 5 bases and 6 bases, with 18 bases remaining between them. The CDR3 consists of 15 residues. From germline, CDR1 is SGDLS and CDR2 YYNGEE. This chain's CDR3 is CASSEMGGEPNTIYF. As DNA, the CDR3 is TGTGCCAGCAGTGAGATGGGGGGCGAGCCAAACACCATATATTTT.

V usage is TRBV19 and J usage is TRBJ1-3; perhaps TRBD1 as D (5 bases). The CDR3 extends over 18 amino acids. The V end was cut by 5 bases, the J end by 0 bases, with 20 bases between. CDR1 and CDR2 (germline): LNHDA, SQIVND (reference sequence). The CDR3 DNA reads TGTGCCAGTAGTCTATTCGTCGGGGCAAGAAGCTCTGGAAACACCATATATTTT. Protein product: CASSLFVGARSSGNTIYF.

The rearrangement joins TRBV9 to TRBJ1-4; no clear D gene. This CDR3 is 14 amino acids long. CDR1 SGDLS and CDR2 YYNGEE come from the germline V gene. V was pared by 0 bases and J by 0 bases, with 3 bases between. For the CDR3, the DNA is TGTGCCAGCAGCGTAGTTGCAACTAATGAAAAACTGTTTTTT. Protein product: CASSVVATNEKLFF.

The rearrangement uses TRBV7-3 and TRBJ2-7; 14 bases are shared with TRBD2. Trimming cost V 0 bases and J 1 base; bases outside gene matches: 5. This CDR3 has 18 residues. In germline, CDR1 is SGHTA, CDR2 FQGTGA. The CDR3 DNA reads TGTGCCAGCAGCTTAACGGGACTAGCGGGGGTACAGTCCTACGAGCAGTACTTC. This codes for CASSLTGLAGVQSYEQYF.

With regard to this clone: Other nucleotide sequences in the sample specify the same CDR3. The V call is TRBV5-1, the J call TRBJ2-5; 9 nucleotides line up with TRBD2. CDR1 and CDR2 (germline): SGHRS, YFSETQ. The CDR3 has 17 amino acids. V was pared by 0 bases and J by 6 bases, with 12 bases of the junction left unmatched. CDR3 DNA: TGCGCCAGCAGCTTGGACCCAGGTGGCGGGGGGGCTCAGACCCAGTACTTC. Amino acids: CASSLDPGGGGAQTQYF.

The chain employs TRBV20-1 and TRBJ1-2; 7 nucleotides match TRBD1. The V gene end was trimmed by 6 bases and the J gene end by 8 bases; junction bases not matched to a gene: 6. Germline values: CDR1 DFQATT, CDR2 SNEGSKA (reference sequence). This CDR3 is built from 11 residues. The CDR3, as DNA: TGCAGTGCAACAGGGGTTTGGGGCTACACCTTC. It is translated as CSATGVWGYTF.

The rearrangement uses TRBV21-1 and TRBJ1-2. TRBV21-1 is a listed pseudogene. This CDR3 spans 14 amino acids. The CDR3 coding sequence is TGTGCCAGCAGCAAAGAGGCAAAGAACTATGGCTACACCTTC. Translation: CASSKEAKNYGYTF.

This clone was seen a single time. The CDR3 coding sequence is TGTGCCAGCAAATTGGACTATAACACTGAAGCTTTCTTT. Encoded protein: CASKLDYNTEAFF. The V gene is TRBV2, the J gene TRBJ1-1; D is uncertain. V shed 7 bases and J shed 2 bases, with 11 bases lying between them. This CDR3 contains 13 residues. CDR1 is SNHLY, CDR2 FYNNEI, per germline.

V and J are TRBV5-1 and TRBJ2-3; TRBD2 is a possible D gene (5 bases). The CDR3 is made up of 15 amino acids. V lost 4 bases and J 0 bases, leaving 12 bases between the germline ends. Germline assignment: CDR1 SGHRS and CDR2 YFSETQ. This chain's CDR3 is CASSSPGSSTDTQYF. CDR3 sequence (DNA): TGCGCCAGCAGCAGCCCGGGATCCAGCACAGATACGCAGTATTTT. Supplemented by reference TRBV5-1 and TRBJ2-3, the full variable domain reads KAGVTQTPRYLIKTRGQQVTLSCSPISGHRSVSWYQQTPGQGLQFLFEYFSETQRNKGNFPGRFSGRQFSNSRSEMNVSTLELGDSALYLCASSSPGSSTDTQYFGPGTRLTVL.

The chain employs TRBV4-1 and TRBJ2-7; weak D call: TRBD1 (5 bases). Trimming took 2 bases from V and 0 from J, leaving 11 bases between them. From germline, CDR1 is MGHRA and CDR2 YSYEKL. The CDR3 spans 15 residues. The CDR3 region is CASSQLGQTSYEQYF. Here the CDR3 DNA reads TGCGCCAGCAGCCAATTGGGGCAGACCTCCTACGAGCAGTACTTC.

The chain is built from TRBV11-2 and TRBJ1-4; D remains ambiguous. The CDR3 totals 11 residues. Trimming pared 6 bases from V and 5 bases from J, leaving 4 bases between. CDR1 SGHAT and CDR2 FQNNGV come from the germline V gene. This CDR3 reads CASRLNEKLFF. Here the CDR3 DNA reads TGTGCCAGCAGACTAAATGAAAAACTGTTTTTT.

V usage is TRBV20-1 and J usage is TRBJ1-2; no definite D call. Deletions cut 7 bases from V and 3 bases from J, with 9 bases between. From germline, CDR1 is DFQATT and CDR2 SNEGSKA (reference sequence). The CDR3 has 11 amino acids. The CDR3 nucleotides are TGCAGTGTTAGCGGAGACTATGGCTACACCTTC. It specifies CSVSGDYGYTF.

This rearrangement joins TRBV18 to TRBJ2-7; TRBD2 matches at 8 bases. The CDR3 extends over 14 amino acids. Unmatched junction bases numbered 8, after V lost 5 bases and J lost 5 bases. Germline lookup yields CDR1 KGHSH and CDR2 LQKENI. CDR3 nucleotides: TGTGCCAGCTCATATAGCGGGGCTACGGACGAGCAGTACTTC. As protein: CASSYSGATDEQYF.

The chain uses TRBV7-2 and TRBJ2-7, with 8 bases aligning to TRBD2. V dropped 0 bases and J dropped 8; count of bases not matched to a gene: 12. This CDR3 region has 16 residues. Germline loops: CDR1 SGHTA, CDR2 FQGNSA. This chain's CDR3 is CASSLASGAIPPKQYF. CDR3 in DNA: TGTGCCAGCAGCTTAGCTAGCGGGGCCATTCCTCCAAAGCAGTACTTC.